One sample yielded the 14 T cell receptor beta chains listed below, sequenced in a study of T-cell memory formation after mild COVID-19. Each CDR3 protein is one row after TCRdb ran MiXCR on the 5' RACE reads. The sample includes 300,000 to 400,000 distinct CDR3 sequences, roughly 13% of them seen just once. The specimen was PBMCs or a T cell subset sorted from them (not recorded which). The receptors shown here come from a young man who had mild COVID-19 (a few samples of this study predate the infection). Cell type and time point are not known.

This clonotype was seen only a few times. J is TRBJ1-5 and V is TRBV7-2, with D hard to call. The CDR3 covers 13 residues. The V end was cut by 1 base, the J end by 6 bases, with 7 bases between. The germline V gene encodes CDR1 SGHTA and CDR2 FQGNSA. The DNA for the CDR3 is TGTGCCAGCAGCTTAGTAGGCGCTCAGCCCCAGCATTTT. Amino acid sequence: CASSLVGAQPQHF.

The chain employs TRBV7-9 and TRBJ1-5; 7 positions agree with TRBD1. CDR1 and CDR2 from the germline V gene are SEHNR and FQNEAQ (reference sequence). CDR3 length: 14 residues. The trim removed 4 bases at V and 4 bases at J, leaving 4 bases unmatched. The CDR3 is CASSWDSKNQPQHF. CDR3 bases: TGTGCCAGCAGCTGGGACAGTAAGAATCAGCCCCAGCATTTT.

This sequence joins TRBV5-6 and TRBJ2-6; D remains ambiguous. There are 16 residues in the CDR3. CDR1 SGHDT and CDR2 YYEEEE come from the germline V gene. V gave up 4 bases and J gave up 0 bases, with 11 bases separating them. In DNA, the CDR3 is TGTGCCAGCAGCCCTGACGGGCCCTCTGGGGCCAACGTCCTGACTTTC. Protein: CASSPDGPSGANVLTF. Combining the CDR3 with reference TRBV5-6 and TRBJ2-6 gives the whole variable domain DAGVTQSPTHLIKTRGQQVTLRCSPKSGHDTVSWYQQALGQGPQFIFQYYEEEERQRGNFPDRFSGHQFPNYSSELNVNALLLGDSALYLCASSPDGPSGANVLTFGAGSRLTVL.

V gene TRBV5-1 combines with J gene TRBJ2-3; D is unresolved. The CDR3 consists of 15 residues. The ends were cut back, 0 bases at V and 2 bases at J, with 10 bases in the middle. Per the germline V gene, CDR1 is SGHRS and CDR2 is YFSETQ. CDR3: CASSLGSAITDTQYF. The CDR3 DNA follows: TGCGCCAGCAGCTTGGGTTCGGCGATCACAGATACGCAGTATTTT.

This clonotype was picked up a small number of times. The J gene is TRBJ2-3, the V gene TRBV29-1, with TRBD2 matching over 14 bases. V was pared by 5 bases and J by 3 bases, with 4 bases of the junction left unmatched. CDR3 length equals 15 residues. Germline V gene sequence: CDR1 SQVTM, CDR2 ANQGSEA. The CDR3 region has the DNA TGCAGCGTTTCCAGGACTAGCGGGGGGACAGATACGCAGTATTTT. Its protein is CSVSRTSGGTDTQYF.

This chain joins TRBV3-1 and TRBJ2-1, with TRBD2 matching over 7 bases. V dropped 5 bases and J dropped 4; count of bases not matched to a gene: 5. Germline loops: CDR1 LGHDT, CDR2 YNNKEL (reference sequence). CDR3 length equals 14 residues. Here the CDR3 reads CASSLAGEYNEQFF. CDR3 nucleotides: TGTGCCAGCAGCTTGGCGGGGGAGTACAATGAGCAGTTCTTC.

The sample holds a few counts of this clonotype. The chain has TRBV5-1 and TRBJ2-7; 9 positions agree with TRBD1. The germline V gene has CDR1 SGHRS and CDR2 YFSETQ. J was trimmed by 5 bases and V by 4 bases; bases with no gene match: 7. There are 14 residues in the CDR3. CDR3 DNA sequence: TGCGCCAGCAGCCCCGGGACAGGGCCCCACGAGCAGTACGTC. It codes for CASSPGTGPHEQYV.

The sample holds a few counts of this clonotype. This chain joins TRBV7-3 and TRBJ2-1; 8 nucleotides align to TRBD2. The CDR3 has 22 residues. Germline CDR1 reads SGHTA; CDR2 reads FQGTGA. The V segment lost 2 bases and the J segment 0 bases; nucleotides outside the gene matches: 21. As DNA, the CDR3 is TGTGCCAGCAGCTTATCGGAATTAGGAGCGGGGGCCCGGCTGTTCTCCTACAATGAGCAGTTCTTC. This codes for CASSLSELGAGARLFSYNEQFF.

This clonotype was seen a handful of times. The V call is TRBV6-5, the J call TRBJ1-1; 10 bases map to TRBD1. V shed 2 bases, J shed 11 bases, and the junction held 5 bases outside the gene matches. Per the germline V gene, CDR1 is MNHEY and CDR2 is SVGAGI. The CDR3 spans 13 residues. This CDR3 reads CASSYEPGQGAFF. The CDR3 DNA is TGTGCCAGCAGTTACGAGCCGGGACAGGGGGCTTTCTTT.

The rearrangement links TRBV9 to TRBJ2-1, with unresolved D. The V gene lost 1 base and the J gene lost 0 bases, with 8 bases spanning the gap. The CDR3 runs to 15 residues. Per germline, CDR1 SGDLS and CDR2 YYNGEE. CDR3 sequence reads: CASSVQVTSYNEQFF. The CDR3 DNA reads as TGTGCCAGCAGCGTACAGGTAACCTCCTACAATGAGCAGTTCTTC.

The CDR3 DNA follows: TGTGCCAGCAGTTTACGCTCAGGAGAGTTCAATGAGCAGTTCTTC. It yields the protein CASSLRSGEFNEQFF. This rearrangement joins TRBV27 to TRBJ2-1, with D unresolved. Trimming left V 2 bases short and J 6 bases short, with 14 bases between. The CDR3 extends over 15 amino acids. Germline CDR1 MNHEY, CDR2 SMNVEV (reference sequence).

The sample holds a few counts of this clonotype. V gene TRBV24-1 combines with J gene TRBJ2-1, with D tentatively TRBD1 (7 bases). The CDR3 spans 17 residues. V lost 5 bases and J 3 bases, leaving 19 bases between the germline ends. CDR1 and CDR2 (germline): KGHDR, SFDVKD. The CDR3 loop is CATSGGGVGTDYNEQFF. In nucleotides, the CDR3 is TGTGCCACCAGTGGTGGAGGGGTGGGGACAGACTACAATGAGCAGTTCTTC.

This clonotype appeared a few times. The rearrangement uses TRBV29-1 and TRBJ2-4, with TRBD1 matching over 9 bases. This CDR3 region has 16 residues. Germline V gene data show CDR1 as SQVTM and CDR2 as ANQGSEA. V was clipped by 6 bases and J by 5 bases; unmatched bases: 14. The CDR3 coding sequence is TGCAGCGTGAACTCATTATCGGACAGGGGCGAAAACATTCAGTACTTC. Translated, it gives CSVNSLSDRGENIQYF.

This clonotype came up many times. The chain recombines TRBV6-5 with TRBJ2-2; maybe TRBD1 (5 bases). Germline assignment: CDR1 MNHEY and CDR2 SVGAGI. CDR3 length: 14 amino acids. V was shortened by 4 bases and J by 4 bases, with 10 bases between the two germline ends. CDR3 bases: TGTGCCAGCAGTTTGTTAGACAGCACCGGGGAGCTGTTTTTT. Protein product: CASSLLDSTGELFF.